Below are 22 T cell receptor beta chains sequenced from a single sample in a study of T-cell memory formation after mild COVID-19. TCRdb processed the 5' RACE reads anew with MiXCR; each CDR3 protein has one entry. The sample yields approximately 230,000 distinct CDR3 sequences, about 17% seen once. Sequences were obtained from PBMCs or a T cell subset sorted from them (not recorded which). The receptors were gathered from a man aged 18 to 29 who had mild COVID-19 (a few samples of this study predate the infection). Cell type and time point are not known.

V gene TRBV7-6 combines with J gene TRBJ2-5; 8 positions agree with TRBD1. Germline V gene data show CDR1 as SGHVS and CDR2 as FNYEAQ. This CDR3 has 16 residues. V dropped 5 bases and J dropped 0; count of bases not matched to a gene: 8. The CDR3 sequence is CASSPRTGLNQETQYF. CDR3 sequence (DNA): TGTGCCAGCAGCCCTCGGACAGGGTTAAACCAAGAGACCCAGTACTTC.

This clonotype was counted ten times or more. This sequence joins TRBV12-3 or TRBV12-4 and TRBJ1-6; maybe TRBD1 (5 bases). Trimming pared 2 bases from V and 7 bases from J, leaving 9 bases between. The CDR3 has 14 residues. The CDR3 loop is CASSLRGVNSPLHF. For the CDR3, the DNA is TGTGCCAGCAGTTTACGGGGGGTCAATTCACCCCTCCACTTT.

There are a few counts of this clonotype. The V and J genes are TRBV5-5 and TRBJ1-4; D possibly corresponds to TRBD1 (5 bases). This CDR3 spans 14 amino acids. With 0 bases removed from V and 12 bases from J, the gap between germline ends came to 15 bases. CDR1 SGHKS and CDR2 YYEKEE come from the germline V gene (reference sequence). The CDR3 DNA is TGTGCCAGCAGCTTGGGGTCAGGGATAGGGGAACTGTTTTTT. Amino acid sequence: CASSLGSGIGELFF.

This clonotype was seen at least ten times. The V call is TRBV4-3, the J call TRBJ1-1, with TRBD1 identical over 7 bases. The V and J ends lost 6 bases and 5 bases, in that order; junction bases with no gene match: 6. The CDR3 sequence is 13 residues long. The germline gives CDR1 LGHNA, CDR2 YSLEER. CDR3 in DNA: TGCGCCAGCAGTATGACAGGGCGGACTGAAGCTTTCTTT. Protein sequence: CASSMTGRTEAFF.

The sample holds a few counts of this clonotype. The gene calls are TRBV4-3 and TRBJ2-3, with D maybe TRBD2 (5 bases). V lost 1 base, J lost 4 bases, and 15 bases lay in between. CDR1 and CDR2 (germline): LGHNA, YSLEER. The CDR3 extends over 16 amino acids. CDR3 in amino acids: CASSQGDAGKADTQYF. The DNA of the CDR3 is TGCGCCAGCAGCCAAGGGGATGCGGGTAAAGCAGATACGCAGTATTTT.

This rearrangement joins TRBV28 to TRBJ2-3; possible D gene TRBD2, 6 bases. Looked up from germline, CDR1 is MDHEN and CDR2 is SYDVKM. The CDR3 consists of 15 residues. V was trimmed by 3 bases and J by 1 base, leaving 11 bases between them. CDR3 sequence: CASSFLGGGTDTQYF. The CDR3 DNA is TGTGCCAGCAGTTTTTTGGGGGGAGGCACAGATACGCAGTATTTT.

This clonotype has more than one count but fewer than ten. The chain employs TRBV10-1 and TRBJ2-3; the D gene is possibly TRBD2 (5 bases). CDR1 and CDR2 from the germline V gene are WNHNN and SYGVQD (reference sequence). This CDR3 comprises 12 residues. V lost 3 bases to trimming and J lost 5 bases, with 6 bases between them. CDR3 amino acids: CASSDGRDTQYF. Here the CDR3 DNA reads TGCGCCAGCAGTGATGGGAGAGATACGCAGTATTTT.

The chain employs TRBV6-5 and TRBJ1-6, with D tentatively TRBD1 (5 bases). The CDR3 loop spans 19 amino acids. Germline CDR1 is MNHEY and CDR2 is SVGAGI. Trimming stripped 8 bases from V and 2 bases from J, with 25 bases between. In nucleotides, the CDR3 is TGTGCCAGCGGCGACGAGACTGGGGGAAGAACTGCCTATAATTCACCCCTCCACTTT. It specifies CASGDETGGRTAYNSPLHF.

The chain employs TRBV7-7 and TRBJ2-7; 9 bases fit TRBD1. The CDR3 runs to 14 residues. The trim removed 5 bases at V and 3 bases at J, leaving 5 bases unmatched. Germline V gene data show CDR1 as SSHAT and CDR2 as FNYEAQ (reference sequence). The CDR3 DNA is TGTGCCAGCAGCGCTCGGACAGGGGACTACGAGCAGTACTTC. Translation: CASSARTGDYEQYF.

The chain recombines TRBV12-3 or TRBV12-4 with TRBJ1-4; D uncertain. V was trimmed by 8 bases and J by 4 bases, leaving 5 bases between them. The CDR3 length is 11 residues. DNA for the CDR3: TGTGCCAGCTCCCATAATGAAAAACTGTTTTTT. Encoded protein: CASSHNEKLFF.

In DNA, the CDR3 is TGTGCCAGCAGCACTCATACAGGGACCGACGAGCAGTACTTC. Residues: CASSTHTGTDEQYF. The V call is TRBV12-3 or TRBV12-4, the J call TRBJ2-7; possible D gene TRBD1, 6 bases. V dropped 6 bases and J dropped 5 bases, with 17 bases sitting between them. CDR3 length: 14 residues.

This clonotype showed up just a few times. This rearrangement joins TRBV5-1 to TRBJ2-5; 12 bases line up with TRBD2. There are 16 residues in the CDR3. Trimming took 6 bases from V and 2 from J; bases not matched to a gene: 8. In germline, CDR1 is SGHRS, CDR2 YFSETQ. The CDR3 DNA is TGCGCCAGCACCCCAGGACTAGCGGGAATACAAGAGACCCAGTACTTC. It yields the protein CASTPGLAGIQETQYF.

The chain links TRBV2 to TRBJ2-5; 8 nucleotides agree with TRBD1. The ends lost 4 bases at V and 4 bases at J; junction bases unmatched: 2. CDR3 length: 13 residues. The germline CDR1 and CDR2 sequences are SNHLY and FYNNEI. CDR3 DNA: TGTGCCAGCAGTGGGGACAGGCGAGAGACCCAGTACTTC. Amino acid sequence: CASSGDRRETQYF.

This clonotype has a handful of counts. In nucleotides, the CDR3 is TGCAGTGCTAGAGTGAGACACCTTGAAGCTTTCTTT. It yields the protein CSARVRHLEAFF. The chain has TRBV20-1 and TRBJ1-1; D is undetermined. The CDR3 is 12 residues long. V was clipped by 1 base and J by 7 bases, with 10 bases between them. Germline CDR1 reads DFQATT; CDR2 reads SNEGSKA (reference sequence).

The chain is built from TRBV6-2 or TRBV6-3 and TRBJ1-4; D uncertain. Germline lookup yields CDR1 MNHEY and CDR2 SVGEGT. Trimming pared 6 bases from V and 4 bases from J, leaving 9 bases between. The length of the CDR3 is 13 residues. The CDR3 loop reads CASRSAVNEKLFF. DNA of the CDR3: TGTGCCAGCAGATCCGCGGTTAATGAAAAACTGTTTTTT.

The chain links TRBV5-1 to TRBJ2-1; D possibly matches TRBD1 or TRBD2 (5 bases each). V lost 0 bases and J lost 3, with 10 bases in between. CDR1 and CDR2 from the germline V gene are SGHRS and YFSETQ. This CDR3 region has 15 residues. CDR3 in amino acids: CASSLDGTLYNEQFF. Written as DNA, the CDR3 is TGCGCCAGCAGCTTGGACGGGACCCTCTACAATGAGCAGTTCTTC.

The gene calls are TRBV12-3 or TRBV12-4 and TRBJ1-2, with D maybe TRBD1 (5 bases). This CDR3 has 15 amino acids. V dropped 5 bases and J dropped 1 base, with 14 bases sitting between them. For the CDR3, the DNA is TGTGCCAGCAGTGCCCCCATTGGGGGTAACTATGGCTACACCTTC. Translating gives CASSAPIGGNYGYTF.

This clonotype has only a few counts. The CDR3 here is CASSRERNQPQHF. CDR3 in DNA: TGTGCCAGCAGTCGTGAGCGCAATCAGCCCCAGCATTTT. The J gene is TRBJ1-5, the V gene TRBV27; no firm D call. Germline V lookup: CDR1 MNHEY, CDR2 SMNVEV (reference sequence). The ends were cut back, 5 bases at V and 2 bases at J, with 7 bases in the middle. The CDR3 has 13 residues.

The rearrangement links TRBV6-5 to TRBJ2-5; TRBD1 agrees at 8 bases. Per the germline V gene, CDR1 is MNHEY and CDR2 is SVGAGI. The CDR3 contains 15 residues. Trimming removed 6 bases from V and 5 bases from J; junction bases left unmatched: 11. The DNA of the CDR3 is TGTGCCAGCAGGAGGACAGGGACCTTGCGGGAGACCCAGTACTTC. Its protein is CASRRTGTLRETQYF.

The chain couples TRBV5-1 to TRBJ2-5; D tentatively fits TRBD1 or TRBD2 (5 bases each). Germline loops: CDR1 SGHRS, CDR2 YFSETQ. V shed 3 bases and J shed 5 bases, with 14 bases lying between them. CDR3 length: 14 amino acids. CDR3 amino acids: CASSYTGGTETQYF. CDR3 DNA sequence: TGCGCCAGCAGCTATACGGGTGGGACGGAGACCCAGTACTTC. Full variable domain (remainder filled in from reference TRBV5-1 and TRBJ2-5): KAGVTQTPRYLIKTRGQQVTLSCSPISGHRSVSWYQQTPGQGLQFLFEYFSETQRNKGNFPGRFSGRQFSNSRSEMNVSTLELGDSALYLCASSYTGGTETQYFGPGTRLLVL.

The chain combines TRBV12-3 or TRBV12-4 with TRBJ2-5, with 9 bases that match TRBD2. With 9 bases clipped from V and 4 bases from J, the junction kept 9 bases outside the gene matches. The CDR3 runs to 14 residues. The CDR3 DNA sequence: TGTGCCAGTGCTAGGAGCGGGGGGCCAGAGACCCAGTACTTC. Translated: CASARSGGPETQYF.

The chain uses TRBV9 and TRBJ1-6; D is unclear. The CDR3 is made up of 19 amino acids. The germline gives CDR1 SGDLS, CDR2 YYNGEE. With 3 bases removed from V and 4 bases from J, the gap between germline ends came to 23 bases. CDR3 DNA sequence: TGTGCCAGCAGCGGAGAAACCGCCTCTCGACACACATATAATTCACCCCTCCACTTT. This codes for CASSGETASRHTYNSPLHF. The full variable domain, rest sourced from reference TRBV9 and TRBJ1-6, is DSGVTQTPKHLITATGQRVTLRCSPRSGDLSVYWYQQSLDQGLQFLIQYYNGEERAKGNILERFSAQQFPDLHSELNLSSLELGDSALYFCASSGETASRHTYNSPLHFGNGTRLTVT.